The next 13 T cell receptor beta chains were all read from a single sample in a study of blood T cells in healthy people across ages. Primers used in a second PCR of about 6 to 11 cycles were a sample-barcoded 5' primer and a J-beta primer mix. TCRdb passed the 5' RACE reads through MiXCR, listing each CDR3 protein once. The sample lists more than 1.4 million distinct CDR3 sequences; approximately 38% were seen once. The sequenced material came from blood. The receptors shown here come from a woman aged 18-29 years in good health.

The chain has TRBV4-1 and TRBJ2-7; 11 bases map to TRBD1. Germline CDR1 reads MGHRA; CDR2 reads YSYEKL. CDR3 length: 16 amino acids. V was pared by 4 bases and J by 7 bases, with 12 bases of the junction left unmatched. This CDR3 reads CASSPGQGGLYNEQYF. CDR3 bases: TGCGCCAGCAGCCCGGGACAGGGGGGCCTCTACAATGAGCAGTACTTC.

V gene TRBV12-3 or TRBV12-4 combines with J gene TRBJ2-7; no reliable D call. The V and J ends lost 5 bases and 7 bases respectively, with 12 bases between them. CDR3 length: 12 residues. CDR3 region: CASSLGAAEQYF. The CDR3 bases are TGTGCCAGCAGTCTTGGTGCAGCGGAGCAGTACTTC.

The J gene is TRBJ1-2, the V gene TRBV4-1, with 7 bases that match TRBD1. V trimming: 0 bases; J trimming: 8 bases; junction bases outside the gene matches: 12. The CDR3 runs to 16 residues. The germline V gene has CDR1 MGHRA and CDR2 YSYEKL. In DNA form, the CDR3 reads TGCGCCAGCAGCCAAGAAGGGGGATTGACAGGGTCCGGCTACACCTTC. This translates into CASSQEGGLTGSGYTF.

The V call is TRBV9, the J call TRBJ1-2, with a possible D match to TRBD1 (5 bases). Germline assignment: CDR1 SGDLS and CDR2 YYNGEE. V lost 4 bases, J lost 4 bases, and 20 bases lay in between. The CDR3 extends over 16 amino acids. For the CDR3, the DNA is TGTGCCAGCAGCTTACCCGGGACTTTGGGGTCCTATGGCTACACCTTC. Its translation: CASSLPGTLGSYGYTF.

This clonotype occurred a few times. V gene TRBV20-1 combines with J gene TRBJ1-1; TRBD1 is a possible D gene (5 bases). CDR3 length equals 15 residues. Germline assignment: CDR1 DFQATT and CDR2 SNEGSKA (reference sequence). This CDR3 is CSAPGGDLMNTEAFF. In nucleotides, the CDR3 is TGCAGCGCCCCGGGGGGGGACCTCATGAACACTGAAGCTTTCTTT.

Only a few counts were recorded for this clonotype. CDR3 in amino acids: CASSPGQHNSPLHF. CDR3 nucleotide sequence: TGTGCCAGCAGTCCGGGACAGCATAATTCACCCCTCCACTTT. The chain employs TRBV28 and TRBJ1-6, with 7 bases lining up with TRBD1. Germline V CDR1 and CDR2: MDHEN, SYDVKM. The CDR3 runs to 14 residues. The junction had 3 bases not matched to a gene; V was cut back by 5 bases and J by 5 bases.

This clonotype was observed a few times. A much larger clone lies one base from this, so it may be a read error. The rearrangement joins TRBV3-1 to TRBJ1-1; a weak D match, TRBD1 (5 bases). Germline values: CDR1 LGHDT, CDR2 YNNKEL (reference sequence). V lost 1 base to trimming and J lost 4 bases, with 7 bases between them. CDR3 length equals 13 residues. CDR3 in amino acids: CASSQAGSTEAFF. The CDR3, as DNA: TGTGCCAGCAGCCAAGCAGGGAGCACTGAAGCTTTCTTT.

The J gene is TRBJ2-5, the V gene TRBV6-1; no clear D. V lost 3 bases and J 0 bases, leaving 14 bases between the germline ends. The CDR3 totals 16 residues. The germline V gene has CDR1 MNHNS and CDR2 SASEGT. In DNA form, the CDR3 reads TGTGCCAGCAGTGACAATTTTGGGCTATACCAAGAGACCCAGTACTTC. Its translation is CASSDNFGLYQETQYF.

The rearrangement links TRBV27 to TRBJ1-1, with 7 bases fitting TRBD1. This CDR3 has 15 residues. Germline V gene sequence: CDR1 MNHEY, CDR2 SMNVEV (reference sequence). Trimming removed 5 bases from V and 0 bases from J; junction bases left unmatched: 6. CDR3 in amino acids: CASSSTGQVNTEAFF. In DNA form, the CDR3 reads TGTGCCAGCAGTAGCACAGGACAGGTGAACACTGAAGCTTTCTTT.

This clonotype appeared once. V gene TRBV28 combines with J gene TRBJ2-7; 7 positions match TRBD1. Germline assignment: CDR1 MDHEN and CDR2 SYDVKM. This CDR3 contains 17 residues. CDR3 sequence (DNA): TGTGCGTCAAGTGGACAGGAAGGAGGTGTTTCCTACAATGAGCAGTACTTC. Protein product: CASSGQEGGVSYNEQYF.

The CDR3 DNA sequence: TGTGCCAGCAGCCAACTCGGGGCCACAGATACGCAGTATTTT. Translating gives CASSQLGATDTQYF. V usage is TRBV14 and J usage is TRBJ2-3; D could derive from TRBD1 or TRBD2 (5 bases each). The CDR3 has 14 amino acids. Looked up from germline, CDR1 is SGHDN and CDR2 is FVKESK. V lost 2 bases, J lost 2 bases, and 8 bases lay in between. Using reference TRBV14 and TRBJ2-3 for the parts outside the CDR3, the full variable domain is EAGVTQFPSHSVIEKGQTVTLRCDPISGHDNLYWYRRVMGKEIKFLLHFVKESKQDESGMPNNRFLAERTGGTYSTLKVQPAELEDSGVYFCASSQLGATDTQYFGPGTRLTVL.

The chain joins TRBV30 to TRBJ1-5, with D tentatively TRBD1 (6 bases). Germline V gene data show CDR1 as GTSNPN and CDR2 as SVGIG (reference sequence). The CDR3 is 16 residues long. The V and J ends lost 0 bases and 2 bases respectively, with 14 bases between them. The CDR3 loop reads CAWSVGGIHGNQPQHF. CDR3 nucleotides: TGTGCCTGGAGTGTAGGGGGGATTCATGGCAATCAGCCCCAGCATTTT.

This CDR3 reads CASSYHQGLNEQYF. The CDR3, as DNA: TGTGCCAGCAGTTACCATCAGGGTCTCAACGAGCAGTACTTC. The chain has TRBV6-5 and TRBJ2-4; perhaps TRBD1 as D (5 bases). The end of the DNA aligns better with TRBJ2-7, so the J call may be wrong. CDR3 length equals 14 residues. Germline V gene data show CDR1 as MNHEY and CDR2 as SVGAGI.